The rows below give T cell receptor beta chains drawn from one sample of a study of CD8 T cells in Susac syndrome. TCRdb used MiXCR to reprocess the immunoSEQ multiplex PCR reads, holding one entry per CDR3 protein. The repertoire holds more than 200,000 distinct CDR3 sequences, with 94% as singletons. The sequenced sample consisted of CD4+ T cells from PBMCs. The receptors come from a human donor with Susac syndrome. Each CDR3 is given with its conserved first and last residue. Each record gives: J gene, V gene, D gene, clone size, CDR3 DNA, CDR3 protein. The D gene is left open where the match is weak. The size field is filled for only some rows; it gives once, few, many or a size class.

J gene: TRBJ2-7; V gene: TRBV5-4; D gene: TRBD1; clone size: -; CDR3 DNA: TGTGCCAGCAGCTTGGGACAGGGGAATGACTACGAGCAGTACTTC; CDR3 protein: CASSLGQGNDYEQYF
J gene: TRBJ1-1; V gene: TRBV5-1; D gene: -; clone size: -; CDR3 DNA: TGCGCCAGCAGCCCGGAAGGGCGCGCCAAAGCTTTCTTT; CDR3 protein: CASSPEGRAKAFF
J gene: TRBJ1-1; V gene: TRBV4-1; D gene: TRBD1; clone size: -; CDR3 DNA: TGCGCCAGCAGCCATCCTGGACAGGGGAGGGTAGCTTTCTTT; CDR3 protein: CASSHPGQGRVAFF
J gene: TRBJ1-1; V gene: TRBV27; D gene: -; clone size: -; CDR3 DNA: TGTGCCAGCAGTTCTAGGGGGAAAGCTGAAGCTTTCTTT; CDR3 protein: CASSSRGKAEAFF
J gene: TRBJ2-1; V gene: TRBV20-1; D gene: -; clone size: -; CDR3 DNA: TGCAGTGCTAGAGATCCGGGACAACACTCCTACAATGAGCAGTTCTTC; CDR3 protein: CSARDPGQHSYNEQFF
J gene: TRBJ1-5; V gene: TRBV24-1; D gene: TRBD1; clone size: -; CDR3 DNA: TGTGCCACCAGTGATGCCGGGACAGGGGACAATCAGCCCCAGCATTTT; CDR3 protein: CATSDAGTGDNQPQHF
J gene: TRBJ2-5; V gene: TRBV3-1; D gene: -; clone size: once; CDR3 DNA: TGTGCCAGCAGCGCTGATACTAGTATGGAGACCCAGTACTTC; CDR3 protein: CASSADTSMETQYF
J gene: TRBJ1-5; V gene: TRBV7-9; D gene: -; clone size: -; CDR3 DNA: TGTGCCAGCAGCTTAGACAGGGAGGTTCAGCCCCAGCATTTT; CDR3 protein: CASSLDREVQPQHF
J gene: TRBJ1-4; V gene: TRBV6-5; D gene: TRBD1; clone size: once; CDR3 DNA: TGTGCCAGCAGTCGGGGACAGGGAAGCGAAAAACTGTTTTTT; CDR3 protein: CASSRGQGSEKLFF
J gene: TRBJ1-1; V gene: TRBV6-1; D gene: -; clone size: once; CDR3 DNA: TGTGCCAGCGTACGTGATTGGGGTGAAGCTTTCTTT; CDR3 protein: CASVRDWGEAFF
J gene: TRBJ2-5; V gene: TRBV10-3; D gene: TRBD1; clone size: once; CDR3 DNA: TGTGCCATCAGCTGGGACAGGAGGGAGACCCAGTACTTC; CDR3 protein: CAISWDRRETQYF
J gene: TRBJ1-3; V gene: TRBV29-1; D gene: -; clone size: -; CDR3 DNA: TGCAGCGCCGGCTATACCTCTGGAAACACCATATATTTT; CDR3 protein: CSAGYTSGNTIYF
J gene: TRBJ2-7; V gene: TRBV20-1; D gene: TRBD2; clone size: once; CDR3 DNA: TGCAGTGCGGAGCGGGACCGGATATACTACGAGCAGTACTTC; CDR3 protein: CSAERDRIYYEQYF
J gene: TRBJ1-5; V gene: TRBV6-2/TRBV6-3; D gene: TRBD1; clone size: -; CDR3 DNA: TGTGCCAGCAGTTACACGGAATTCCAGGGGGCGTTTGATCAGCGCCAGCATTTT; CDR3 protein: CASSYTEFQGAFDQRQHF
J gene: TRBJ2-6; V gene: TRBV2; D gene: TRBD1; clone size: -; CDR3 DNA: TGTGCCAGCAGGGGACAGTGGGGTACTGGGGCCAACGTCCTGACTTTC; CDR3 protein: CASRGQWGTGANVLTF
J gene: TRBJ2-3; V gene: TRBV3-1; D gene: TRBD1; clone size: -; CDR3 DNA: TGTGCCAGCAGCCAAGCTCCGGGACAGGGAACAGATACGCAGTATTTT; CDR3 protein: CASSQAPGQGTDTQYF
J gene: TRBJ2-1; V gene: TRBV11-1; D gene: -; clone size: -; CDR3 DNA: TGTGCCAGCACCAATGGGGGGAATGAGCAGTTCTTC; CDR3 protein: CASTNGGNEQFF
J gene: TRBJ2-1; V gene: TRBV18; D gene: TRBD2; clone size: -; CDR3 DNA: TGTGCCAGCTCGGGCGGGGGGAGCAATGAGCAGTTCTTC; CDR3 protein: CASSGGGSNEQFF
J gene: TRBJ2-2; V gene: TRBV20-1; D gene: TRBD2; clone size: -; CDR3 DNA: TGCAGTGCTAGAGTTAGCGGGGGGCTGAACACCGGGGAGCTGTTTTTT; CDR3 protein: CSARVSGGLNTGELFF
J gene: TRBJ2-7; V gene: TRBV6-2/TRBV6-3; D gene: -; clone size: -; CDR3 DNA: TGTGCCAGCAGTTATCTCGAGGGTTCCTACGAGCAGTACTTC; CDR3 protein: CASSYLEGSYEQYF
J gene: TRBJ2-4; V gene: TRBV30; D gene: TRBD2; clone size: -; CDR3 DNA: TGTGCCTGGGAGCGGGGGGAAGACATTCAGTACTTC; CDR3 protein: CAWERGEDIQYF
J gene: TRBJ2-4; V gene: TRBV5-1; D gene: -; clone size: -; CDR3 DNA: TGCGCCAGCAGCTCGGGGATAGCCAAAAACATTCAGTACTTC; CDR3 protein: CASSSGIAKNIQYF